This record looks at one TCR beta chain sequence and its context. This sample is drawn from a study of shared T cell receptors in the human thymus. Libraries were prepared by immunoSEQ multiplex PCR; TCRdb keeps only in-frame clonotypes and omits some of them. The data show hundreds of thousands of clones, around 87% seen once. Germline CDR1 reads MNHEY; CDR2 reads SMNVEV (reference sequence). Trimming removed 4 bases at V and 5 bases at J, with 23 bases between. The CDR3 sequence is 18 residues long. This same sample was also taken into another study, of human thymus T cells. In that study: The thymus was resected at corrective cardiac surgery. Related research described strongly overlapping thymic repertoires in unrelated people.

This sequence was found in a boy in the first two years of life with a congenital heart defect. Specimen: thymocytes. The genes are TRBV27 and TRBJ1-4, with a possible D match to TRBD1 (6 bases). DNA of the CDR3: TGTGCCAGCAGTTCCGTATTCCCGCGGACAGAAGGGAATGAAAAACTGTTTTTT. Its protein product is CASSSVFPRTEGNEKLFF.